This T cell receptor beta chain was sequenced in a study of T-cell reconstitution after alpha-beta-depleted transplantation in children (dated by TCRdb to 2016 to 2017). For the study in its entirety: Using TCR repertoire profiling, the study quantitatively followed how T-cell immune reconstitution unfolded in children after TCRalphabeta/CD19-depleted allogeneic hematopoietic cell transplantation.

The receptor library was made with PCR. Sequencing used an Illumina HiSeq 2500. TCR library preparation used molecular barcoding, with unique molecular identifiers applied to normalize quantification of the TCRbeta repertoire. TCRdb applied fastp at Q25 and MiXCR to the public reads, then kept only in-frame beta chains. Each CDR3 protein gets just one entry, which takes the most common genes and DNA from the rows behind it. Counted in this sample were around 380,000 distinct CDR3 sequences; roughly 10% of them appeared once. The ten biggest clones cover 4.5% to 6% of the sample. This clonotype was picked up a small number of times. This clone's antigen is unknown. The record has no base qualities; no much larger clone is one base away. Reading the germline V gene (reference sequence) gives CDR1 DFQATT and CDR2 SNEGSKA. The CDR3 runs 10 residues from the cysteine to the phenylalanine. Only the CDR3 portion is preserved as DNA: 30 bases, with reading frame beginning at the first base. A distance of 3 bases separates the germline ends of V and J, which lose 1 base and 8 bases respectively.

Here the chain combines TRBV20-1 and TRBJ2-1; the D gene identity is not certain. The source of this sequence is a human donor who donated a stem cell graft to a child with acute myeloid leukemia. The sequences come from PBMCs from the stem cell graft donor, collected from the stem cell graft. The CDR3 amino acid sequence is: CSARAHEQFF. The nucleotide sequence is given as TGCAGTGCTAGAGCACATGAGCAGTTCTTC.